The T cell receptor (beta chain) under discussion was sequenced for a study of blood T cell repertoires in COVID-19. The protocol was immunoSEQ multiplex PCR, while the TCRdb copy is restricted to in-frame clones and leaves out a portion. The sample holds fewer than 300,000 clones, over 75% seen once. Residents of about 25 US areas, aged about 18 to 89 years, made up the participants. The study assigned cohorts using participant-reported clinical history. The recovered donors of Cohort 3 showed two negative PCRs, clearance, or symptom resolution. V was clipped by 0 bases and J by 7 bases; unmatched bases: 12. Per the germline V gene, CDR1 is SGDLS and CDR2 is YYNGEE. The CDR3 is made up of 17 amino acids.

This sequence joins TRBV9 and TRBJ2-1; 8 bases are shared with TRBD1. This TCR was recovered from a woman aged 25-40 years who had recovered from COVID-19. The sequencing sample was made of PBMCs or T cells enriched from blood (not recorded which). The CDR3 is CASSVGPGQGAGNEQFF. CDR3 DNA sequence: TGTGCCAGCAGCGTAGGTCCGGGCCAGGGGGCTGGAAATGAGCAGTTCTTC.